The entry below gives a single TCR beta chain sequence along with its context. The antigen is not known. V gave up 7 bases and J gave up 1 base, with 13 bases separating them. The CDR3 contains 14 residues. Per the germline V gene, CDR1 is ENHRY and CDR2 is SYGVKD. Sequencing was performed with immunoSEQ multiplex PCR; in TCRdb, only in-frame clones are kept and a portion is missing. This sample has under 150,000 clones, with more than 85% found just once. The data were obtained in a study of T cell responses to AZD1222 COVID-19 vaccine. Points from the study as a whole: Donors, mostly white British, included more females; clonal diversity was possibly underestimated.

The source is an adult in good health. Sequencing used peripheral blood, obtained on day 0 of AZD1222 vaccination. This chain joins TRBV10-3 and TRBJ1-1; D gene unclear. The CDR3 DNA reads as TGTGCCATCAAGCCAAATATTCCGAACACTGAAGCTTTCTTT. It yields the protein CAIKPNIPNTEAFF.